This is a list of T cell receptor beta chains from one sample in a study of regulatory T cells in long-lasting Graves disease. TCRdb re-called the multiplex PCR reads with MiXCR, one entry per CDR3 protein. The repertoire holds hundreds of thousands of distinct CDR3 sequences, with roughly 15% as singletons. The same data also went into a second study, on T cells in Graves' hyperthyroidism and ophthalmopathy.

Material: peripheral blood mononuclear cells (PBMCs), obtained at new diagnosis, from a patient treated with antithyroid drugs. Receptors originate from a woman aged 30 to 39 with Graves disease. Each CDR3 is given with its conserved first and last residue. The D gene is left open where the match is weak. Expanded clones are given a class, and other clones once, few, many or no size at all.

V,J,D,size,CDR3,DNA
TRBV28,TRBJ1-2,.,many,CASSSSGFRGYTF,TGTGCCAGCAGTTCTTCAGGGTTTCGTGGCTACACCTTC
TRBV28,TRBJ1-6,TRBD1,many,CASSLRDRGMSSPLHF,TGTGCCAGCAGTTTACGGGACAGGGGGATGAGCTCACCCCTCCACTTT
TRBV20-1,TRBJ2-7,.,few,CSALDGGQRKDEQYF,TGCAGTGCCCTAGACGGGGGACAGCGAAAGGACGAGCAGTACTTC
TRBV28,TRBJ1-2,.,few,CASSFVAYGYTF,TGTGCCAGCAGTTTCGTCGCCTATGGCTACACCTTC
TRBV18,TRBJ2-3,.,.,CASSRPTGLRGTDTQYF,TGTGCCAGCTCAAGACCCACAGGGTTGCGAGGCACAGATACGCAGTATTTT
TRBV14,TRBJ1-4,.,.,CASSQVIGGANEKLFF,TGTGCCAGCAGCCAGGTGATTGGGGGAGCTAATGAAAAACTGTTTTTT
TRBV13,TRBJ1-3,.,many,CASSSLGDRADGNTIYF,TGTGCCAGCAGCTCCCTTGGGGATCGGGCCGATGGAAACACCATATATTTT
TRBV30,TRBJ2-6,.,.,CAWSVRSVLVSGANVLTF,TGTGCCTGGAGTGTTAGGTCGGTCCTGGTCTCTGGGGCCAACGTCCTGACTTTC
TRBV10-3,TRBJ2-7,TRBD1,.,CAISEEGQGTYEQYF,TGTGCCATCAGTGAAGAGGGACAGGGCACCTACGAGCAGTACTTC
TRBV28,TRBJ1-2,.,many,CASSLTGSIYGYTF,TGTGCCAGCAGTTTGACGGGGAGTATCTATGGCTACACCTTC
TRBV5-1,TRBJ2-3,.,few,CASSPRDAGTDTQYF,TGCGCCAGCAGCCCACGGGACGCCGGGACAGATACGCAGTATTTT
TRBV29-1,TRBJ1-5,.,many,CSVSVGNSNQPQHF,TGCAGCGTTAGTGTCGGTAATAGCAATCAGCCCCAGCATTTT
TRBV6-1,TRBJ1-2,.,.,CASSEHGVGYTF,TGTGCCAGCAGTGAACATGGTGTTGGCTACACCTTC
TRBV24-1,TRBJ2-3,.,.,CATSPDRTDTQYF,TGTGCCACCAGTCCCGACAGGACAGATACGCAGTATTTT
TRBV28,TRBJ1-2,TRBD1,many,CASSFRGPGQGPYPGYTF,TGTGCCAGCAGTTTTAGGGGTCCGGGACAGGGACCCTATCCTGGCTACACCTTC
TRBV30,TRBJ1-1,.,few,CAWSPPQGKAFF,TGTGCCTGGAGTCCTCCACAGGGTAAAGCTTTCTTT
TRBV13,TRBJ2-4,TRBD1,.,CASSLGQGIAKNIQYF,TGTGCCAGCAGTCTTGGACAGGGAATAGCCAAAAACATTCAGTACTTC
TRBV29-1,TRBJ2-5,.,.,CSGGHVSETQYF,TGCAGCGGCGGACATGTTTCAGAGACCCAGTACTTC
TRBV2,TRBJ2-7,.,.,CASLQTYEQYF,TGTGCCAGCCTCCAGACCTACGAGCAGTACTTC
TRBV15,TRBJ2-7,TRBD2,.,CATGTAGLAGRKSYEQYF,TGTGCCACCGGGACAGCGGGACTAGCGGGGAGAAAATCTTACGAGCAGTACTTC
TRBV2,TRBJ1-5,TRBD1,many,CASVGQAVEPQHF,TGTGCCAGCGTGGGACAGGCCGTTGAGCCCCAGCATTTT
TRBV28,TRBJ2-6,.,many,CASRTERSSGANVLTF,TGTGCCAGCAGAACCGAACGAAGCTCTGGGGCCAACGTCCTGACTTTC
TRBV24-1,TRBJ1-1,.,many,CATSDSGAGNTEAFF,TGTGCCACCAGTGATTCGGGGGCCGGGAACACTGAAGCTTTCTTT
TRBV6-4,TRBJ1-1,TRBD1,.,CASSEDRGNTEAFF,TGTGCCAGCAGTGAGGACAGGGGGAACACTGAAGCTTTCTTT
TRBV20-1,TRBJ2-7,.,few,CSASLTFSSYEQYF,TGCAGTGCTAGCTTGACCTTTAGCTCCTACGAGCAGTACTTC
TRBV6-1,TRBJ1-1,.,many,CASSGDNFARLEAFF,TGTGCCAGCAGCGGGGACAATTTTGCCCGACTAGAAGCTTTCTTT
TRBV10-3,TRBJ1-1,TRBD1,many,CAIRATGGLPEAFF,TGTGCCATCAGGGCAACAGGGGGCCTCCCTGAAGCTTTCTTT
TRBV10-2,TRBJ2-7,TRBD1,.,CASSITGTGFGQYF,TGCGCCAGCAGTATTACCGGGACAGGGTTCGGGCAGTACTTC